This T cell receptor beta chain was captured in a study of cytomegalovirus exposure and HLA in healthy donors. The trim removed 6 bases at V and 4 bases at J, leaving 10 bases unmatched. Germline assignment: CDR1 KGHSH and CDR2 LQKENI. The CDR3 has 16 residues. Study conclusions and caveats: Specificity of three CMV-associated chains for CMV antigens was verified in vitro. It was found in a later analysis that first-cohort TCR clusters tended to co-occur in the 90 to 150 validation repertoires. The authors listed approximately 160 TCR beta chains as cytomegalovirus-associated.

Details on this clone: Its antigen remains unidentified.

The repertoire was sequenced with immunoSEQ multiplex PCR; TCRdb's copy has only in-frame clones and lacks some. The top ten hold around 0.9% of the sample, which has about 300,000 clones, over 75% seen once. The sample consisted of PBMCs. The receptor's source is a woman aged 18-29 years in good health and CMV-seronegative. The genes are TRBV18 and TRBJ1-3; TRBD1 aligns across 9 bases. The CDR3 is CASSHRDRVVGNTIYF. The CDR3, as DNA: TGTGCCAGCTCGCACCGGGACAGGGTAGTCGGAAACACCATATATTTT.